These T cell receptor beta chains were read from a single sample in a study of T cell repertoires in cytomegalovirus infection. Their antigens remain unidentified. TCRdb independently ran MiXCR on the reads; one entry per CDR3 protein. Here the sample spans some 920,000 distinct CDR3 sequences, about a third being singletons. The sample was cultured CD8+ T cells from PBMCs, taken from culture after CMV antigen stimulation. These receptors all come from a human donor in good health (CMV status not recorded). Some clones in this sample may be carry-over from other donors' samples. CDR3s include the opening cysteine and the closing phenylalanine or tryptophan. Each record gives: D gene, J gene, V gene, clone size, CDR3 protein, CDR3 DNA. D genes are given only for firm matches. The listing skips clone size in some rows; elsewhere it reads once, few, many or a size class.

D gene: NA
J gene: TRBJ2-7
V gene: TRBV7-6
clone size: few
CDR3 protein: CASRPEGNHEQYF
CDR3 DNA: TGTGCCAGCAGGCCGGAGGGGAACCACGAGCAGTACTTC

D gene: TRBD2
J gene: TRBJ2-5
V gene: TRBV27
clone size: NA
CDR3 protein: CASSLSSGGLLETQYF
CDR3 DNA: TGTGCCAGCAGTTTGTCCAGCGGGGGTCTGTTAGAGACCCAGTACTTC

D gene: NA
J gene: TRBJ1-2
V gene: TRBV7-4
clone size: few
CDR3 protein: CATLGGKGGYTF
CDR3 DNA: TGTGCCACCCTAGGGGGAAAAGGCGGCTACACCTTC

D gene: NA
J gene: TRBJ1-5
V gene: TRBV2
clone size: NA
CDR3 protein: CASRLFEGLNQPQHF
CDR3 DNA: TGTGCCAGCAGGCTATTTGAGGGACTCAATCAGCCCCAGCATTTT

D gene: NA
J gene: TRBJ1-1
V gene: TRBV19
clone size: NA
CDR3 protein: CASTPSLFRSDVGGTEAFF
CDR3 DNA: TGTGCCAGTACGCCCTCTTTGTTTCGGTCGGATGTCGGCGGCACTGAAGCTTTCTTT

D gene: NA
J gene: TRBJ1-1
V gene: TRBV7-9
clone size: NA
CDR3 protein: CASSLIQGIYTEAFF
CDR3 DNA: TGTGCCAGCAGCTTAATCCAGGGTATATACACTGAAGCTTTCTTT

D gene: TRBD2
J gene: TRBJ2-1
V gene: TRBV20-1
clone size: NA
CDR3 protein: CSARESGLAGDEQFF
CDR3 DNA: TGCAGTGCTAGAGAATCGGGACTAGCGGGGGATGAGCAGTTCTTC

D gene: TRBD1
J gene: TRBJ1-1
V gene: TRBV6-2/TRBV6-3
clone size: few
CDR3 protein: CASSYLSSGTDLSMNTEAFF
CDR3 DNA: TGTGCCAGCAGTTACCTCTCTTCCGGGACAGATCTTTCTATGAACACTGAAGCTTTCTTT

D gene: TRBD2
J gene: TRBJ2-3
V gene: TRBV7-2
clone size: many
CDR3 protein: CASSLVRAAGDSNTQYF
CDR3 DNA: TGTGCCAGCAGCTTAGTCAGGGCGGCGGGGGATTCAAATACGCAGTATTTT

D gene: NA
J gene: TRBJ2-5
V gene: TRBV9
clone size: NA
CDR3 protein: CASSVGKGLGETQYF
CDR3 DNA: TGTGCCAGCAGCGTAGGAAAAGGTCTGGGCGAGACCCAGTACTTC

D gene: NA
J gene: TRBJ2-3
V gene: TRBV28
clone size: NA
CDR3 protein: CASSSWKSGDTQYF
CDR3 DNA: TGTGCCAGCAGTTCCTGGAAATCGGGAGATACGCAGTATTTT

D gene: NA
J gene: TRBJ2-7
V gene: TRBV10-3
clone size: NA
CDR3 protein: CAISESGQNYEQYF
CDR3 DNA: TGTGCCATCAGTGAGTCTGGACAGAACTACGAGCAGTACTTC

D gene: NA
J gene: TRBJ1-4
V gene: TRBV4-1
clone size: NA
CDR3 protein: CASSHPPKGGYVATNEKLFF
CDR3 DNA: TGCGCCAGCAGCCATCCTCCAAAGGGAGGGTACGTCGCAACTAATGAAAAACTGTTTTTT

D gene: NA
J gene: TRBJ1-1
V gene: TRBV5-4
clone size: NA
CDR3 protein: CASSLEIGEDTEAFF
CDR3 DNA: TGTGCCAGCAGCTTGGAGATTGGGGAGGACACTGAAGCTTTCTTT

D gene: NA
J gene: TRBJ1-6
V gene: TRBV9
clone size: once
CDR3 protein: CASSVGRFDPLHF
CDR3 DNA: TGTGCCAGCAGCGTCGGCCGGTTCGATCCCCTCCACTTT

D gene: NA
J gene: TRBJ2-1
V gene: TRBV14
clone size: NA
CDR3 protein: CASSPLKNEQFF
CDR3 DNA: TGTGCCAGCAGCCCTCTAAAAAATGAGCAGTTCTTC

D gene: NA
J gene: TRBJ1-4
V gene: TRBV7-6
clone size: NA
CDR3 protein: CASSLKTAIYPATNEKLFF
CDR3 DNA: TGTGCCAGCAGCTTAAAGACAGCTATATACCCTGCAACTAATGAAAAACTGTTTTTT

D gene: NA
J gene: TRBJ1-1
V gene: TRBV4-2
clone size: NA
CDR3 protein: CASSQEGIGSVTEAFF
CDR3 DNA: TGTGCCAGCAGCCAAGAGGGCATCGGCAGTGTCACTGAAGCTTTCTTT

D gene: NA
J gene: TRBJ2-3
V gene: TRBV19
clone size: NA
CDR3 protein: CASGSGSTDTQYF
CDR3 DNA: TGTGCCAGTGGAAGCGGATCCACAGATACGCAGTATTTT

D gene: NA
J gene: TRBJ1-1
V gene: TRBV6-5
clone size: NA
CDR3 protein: CASSKQVNTEAFF
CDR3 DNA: TGTGCCAGCAGCAAACAGGTGAACACTGAAGCTTTCTTT

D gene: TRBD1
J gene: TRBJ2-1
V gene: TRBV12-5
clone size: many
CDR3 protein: CASGFSGGTSYNEQFF
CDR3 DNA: TGTGCTAGTGGTTTCTCAGGGGGTACGTCCTACAATGAGCAGTTCTTC

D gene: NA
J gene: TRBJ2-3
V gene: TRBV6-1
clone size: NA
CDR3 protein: CASSSFQGPYTDTQYF
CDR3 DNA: TGTGCCAGCAGTTCTTTCCAGGGGCCTTACACAGATACGCAGTATTTT

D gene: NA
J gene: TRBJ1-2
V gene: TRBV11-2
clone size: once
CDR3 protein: CASSPSLGLRDGYTF
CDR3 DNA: TGTGCCAGCAGCCCTTCCCTGGGGCTTCGGGATGGCTACACCTTC

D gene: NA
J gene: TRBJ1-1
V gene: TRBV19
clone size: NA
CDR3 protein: CATGLTQNTEAFF
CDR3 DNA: TGTGCCACCGGCTTGACTCAGAACACTGAAGCTTTCTTT

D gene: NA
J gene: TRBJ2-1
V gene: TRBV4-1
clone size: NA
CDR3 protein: CASSQDLGGGEQFF
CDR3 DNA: TGCGCCAGCAGCCAGGACCTGGGGGGAGGTGAGCAGTTCTTC

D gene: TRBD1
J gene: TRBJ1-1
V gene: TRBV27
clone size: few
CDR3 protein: CASRPGTGVTEAFF
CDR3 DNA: TGTGCCAGCAGACCCGGGACAGGGGTTACTGAAGCTTTCTTT

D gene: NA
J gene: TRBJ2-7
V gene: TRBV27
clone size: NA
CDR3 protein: CASTRGKEQYF
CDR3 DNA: TGTGCCAGCACGAGGGGAAAGGAGCAGTACTTC

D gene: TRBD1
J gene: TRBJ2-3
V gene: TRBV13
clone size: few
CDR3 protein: CASSSDRGLNTQYF
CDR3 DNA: TGTGCCAGCAGCTCGGACAGGGGGCTAAATACTCAGTATTTT

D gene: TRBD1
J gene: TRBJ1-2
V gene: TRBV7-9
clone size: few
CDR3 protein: CASSGDRVGYTF
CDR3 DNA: TGTGCCAGCAGCGGGGACAGGGTTGGCTACACCTTC

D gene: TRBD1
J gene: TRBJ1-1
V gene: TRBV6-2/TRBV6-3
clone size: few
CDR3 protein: CASKTLPDRVAEAFF
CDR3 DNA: TGTGCCAGCAAAACCTTACCGGACAGGGTGGCTGAAGCTTTCTTT

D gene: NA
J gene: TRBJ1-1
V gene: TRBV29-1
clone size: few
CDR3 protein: CSVSDGSYTEAFF
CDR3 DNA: TGCAGCGTTTCGGACGGATCTTACACTGAAGCTTTCTTT

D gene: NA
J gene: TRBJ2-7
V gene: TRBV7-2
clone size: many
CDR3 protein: CASSLEGLPGTYEQYF
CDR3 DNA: TGTGCCAGCAGCTTAGAAGGACTGCCGGGAACCTACGAGCAGTACTTC

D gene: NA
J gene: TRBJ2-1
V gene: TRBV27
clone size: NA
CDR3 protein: CASSFSVGEKPYEQFF
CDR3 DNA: TGTGCCAGCAGTTTCTCGGTGGGGGAGAAGCCCTATGAGCAGTTCTTC

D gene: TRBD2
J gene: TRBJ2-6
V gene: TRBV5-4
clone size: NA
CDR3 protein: CASTSGGGSGANILTF
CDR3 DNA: TGTGCCAGCACCTCGGGGGGAGGCTCTGGGGCCAACATCCTGACTTTC

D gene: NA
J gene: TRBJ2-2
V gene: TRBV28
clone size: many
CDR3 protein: CASSDVRATGELFF
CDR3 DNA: TGTGCCAGCTCGGACGTTCGTGCAACCGGGGAGCTGTTTTTC

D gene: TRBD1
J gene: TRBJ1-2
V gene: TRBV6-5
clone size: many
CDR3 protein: CASSQGGWTALRSNYGYTF
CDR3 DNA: TGTGCCAGCAGTCAGGGGGGTTGGACAGCCCTCCGTTCTAACTATGGCTACACCTTC

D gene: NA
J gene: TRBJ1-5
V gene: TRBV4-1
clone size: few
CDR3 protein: CASSQDHGDPDQPQHF
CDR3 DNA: TGCGCCAGCAGCCAAGATCATGGGGATCCCGATCAGCCCCAGCATTTT

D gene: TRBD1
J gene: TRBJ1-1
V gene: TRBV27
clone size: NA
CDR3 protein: CASRNRGSGDTEAFF
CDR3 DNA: TGTGCCAGCAGAAACAGGGGTTCGGGGGACACTGAAGCTTTCTTT

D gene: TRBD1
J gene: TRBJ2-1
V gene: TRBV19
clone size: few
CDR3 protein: CASSITGQNNEQFF
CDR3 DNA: TGTGCCAGTAGTATTACGGGACAGAACAATGAGCAGTTCTTC

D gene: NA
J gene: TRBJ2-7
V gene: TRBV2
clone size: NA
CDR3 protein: CASSEGSEQYF
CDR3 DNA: TGTGCCAGCAGTGAAGGGTCCGAGCAGTACTTC

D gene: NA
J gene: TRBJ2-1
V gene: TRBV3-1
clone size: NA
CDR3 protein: CASSQEKGSYYNEQFF
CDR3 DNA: TGTGCCAGCAGCCAAGAAAAAGGGTCCTACTACAATGAGCAGTTCTTC

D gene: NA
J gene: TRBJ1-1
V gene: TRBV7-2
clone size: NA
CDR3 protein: CASSLERAGLGTGAQAFF
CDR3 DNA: TGTGCCAGCAGCTTAGAAAGGGCAGGGCTTGGCACGGGAGCTCAAGCTTTCTTT